This T cell receptor (beta chain) was recorded in a study of blood T cell repertoires in COVID-19. Per the study methods: Reference gene primer amplification in the assay estimated nucleated cell counts. TCRdb's copy holds only in-frame clones and misses some; the assay was immunoSEQ multiplex PCR. V and J calls plus clone size are reproduced from that table; the DNA served to infer D and trimming. The repertoire holds about 300,000 clones, with about 84% as singletons. CDR1 and CDR2 (germline): SGDLS, YYNGEE. The CDR3 totals 16 residues. V gave up 4 bases and J gave up 8 bases; unmatched junction bases: 8.

The origin of this receptor is a woman in her forties or fifties with acute or convalescent COVID-19. The chain recombines TRBV9 with TRBJ2-1; 14 bases map to TRBD2. The sequenced sample consisted of peripheral blood. CDR3 nucleotides: TGTGCCAGCAGCTTATCCGGGACTAGCGGGAGCTATGAGCAGTTCTTC. Translation gives CASSLSGTSGSYEQFF.